The rows below give T cell receptor beta chains drawn from one sample of a study of T cell responses to AZD1222 COVID-19 vaccine. Assay: immunoSEQ multiplex PCR; the TCRdb copy retains only in-frame clones and omits some. This table has roughly 180,000 clones, roughly nine tenths appearing once. The material sequenced was peripheral blood, taken 28 days after the second AZD1222 dose. These receptors were taken from an adult who received the AZD1222 COVID-19 vaccine. The CDR3 runs from the conserved cysteine through the conserved F or W. The D gene is left open where the match is weak.

j_gene | v_gene | d_gene | CDR3nt | CDR3aa
TRBJ2-7 | TRBV11-2 | NA | TGTGCCAGCAGCCCGGGATTCTCCTACGAGCAGTACTTC | CASSPGFSYEQYF
TRBJ1-4 | TRBV20-1 | TRBD1 | TGCAGTGCTAGTAAGGGGACCGGGACCCACAGGGGAGGGGACCCTGAAAAACTGTTTTTT | CSASKGTGTHRGGDPEKLFF
TRBJ1-1 | TRBV3-1/TRBV3-2 | NA | TGTGCCAGCAGCCAAGATTTTGGAGGCTATGGGGAAGCTTTCTTT | CASSQDFGGYGEAFF
TRBJ1-1 | TRBV7-8 | NA | TGTGCCAGCAGCTCACAGGGGAACACTGAAGCTTTCTTT | CASSSQGNTEAFF
TRBJ2-1 | TRBV4-2 | NA | TGTGCCAGCAGCCAAGATACGCGGGTAACCTACAATGAGCAGTTCTTC | CASSQDTRVTYNEQFF
TRBJ2-3 | TRBV24-1 | NA | TGTGCCACCAGTGATTCATCAGTCGGGTATACGGGTACGCAGTATTTT | CATSDSSVGYTGTQYF
TRBJ1-2 | TRBV12-2 | NA | TGTGCAAGTCGCTCCGATAACATCTATGGCTACACCTTC | CASRSDNIYGYTF
TRBJ1-1 | TRBV19 | NA | TGTGCCAGTAGTATAGGAAAGGGCCGATCTGGCACTGAAGCTTTCTTT | CASSIGKGRSGTEAFF
TRBJ1-4 | TRBV6-5 | TRBD1 | TGTGCCAGCAGTTACGGACAGGGTACCGGGAAACTGTTTTTT | CASSYGQGTGKLFF
TRBJ2-1 | TRBV7-8 | NA | TGTGCCAGCAGCTTAGGTTTTGGGAGCTCCTACAATGAGCAGTTCTTC | CASSLGFGSSYNEQFF
TRBJ2-7 | TRBV11-2 | NA | TGTGCCAGCAGCTTAGCCCCCCCCGAGCAGTACTTC | CASSLAPPEQYF
TRBJ1-2 | TRBV7-9 | NA | TGTGCCAGCAGCCCACGTGAGCCTAACTATGGCTACACCTTC | CASSPREPNYGYTF
TRBJ1-2 | TRBV19 | NA | TGTGCCAGTAGTCCCTCTGGGTCTGGCTACACCTTC | CASSPSGSGYTF
TRBJ1-6 | TRBV14 | NA | TGTGCCAGCAGCCAAGGGAAAGGCCACTTGGGCACTCGCCTCCAACTGTATAATTCACCCCTCCACTTT | CASSQGKGHLGTRLQLYNSPLHF
TRBJ1-6 | TRBV19 | TRBD1 | TGTGCCAGTACCGGGACAGCAAATTCACCCCTCCACTTT | CASTGTANSPLHF
TRBJ1-1 | TRBV2 | NA | TGTGCCAGCAGTGTTTTGTCATCCCTCGAAGCTTTCTTT | CASSVLSSLEAFF
TRBJ2-7 | TRBV6-6 | NA | TGTGCCAGCAGTGCCCCCTGGGAGCAGTACTTC | CASSAPWEQYF
TRBJ2-7 | TRBV7-9 | TRBD1 | TGTGCCAGCAGCCCGGGACAGTACTCCTACGAGCAGTACTTC | CASSPGQYSYEQYF
TRBJ2-1 | TRBV19 | TRBD2 | TGTGCCAGTAGTATAGATCACTCTGTAGCGGGAGCGCCTGGGGATGAGCAGTTCTTC | CASSIDHSVAGAPGDEQFF
TRBJ2-1 | TRBV4-1 | TRBD1 | TGCGCCAGCAGCCTAGAAGGACAGGGGGCGTATAGGTACAATGAGCAGTTCTTC | CASSLEGQGAYRYNEQFF
TRBJ2-5 | TRBV4-1 | NA | TGCGCCAGCAGCCCCGCGCGTCAAGAGACCCAGTACTTC | CASSPARQETQYF
TRBJ1-5 | TRBV28 | TRBD1 | TGTGCCAGCAGTCCTCGGACAGGTAAGGGCAATCAGCCCCAGCATTTT | CASSPRTGKGNQPQHF
TRBJ2-7 | TRBV28 | NA | TGTGCCAGCAGTTTATTTGGGGGACGAGGCTACGAGCAGTACTTC | CASSLFGGRGYEQYF